Described below is a single T cell receptor (beta chain) sequence and its context. As yet, its antigen is unknown. The assay was immunoSEQ multiplex PCR, and TCRdb's table has in-frame clones only and misses some. The data show tens of thousands of clones, 92% seen once. This specimen belongs to a study of OX40 agonist ivuxolimab in advanced cancers. Background on the study: The mean age was approximately 56 years, ranging from roughly 23 to 90, with approximately 85% of participants male. Prior checkpoint blockade (anti-PD-1, anti-PD-L1 or anti-CTLA-4) was permitted; approximately 41% had it.

Study results and caveats: Averaged across samples, CD8+ T cells carried more expanded clones than CD4+ did. Partial responders receiving 0.1-3.0 mg/kg showed among the lowest clonal expansion.

Losses at the gene ends were 1 base for V and 16 bases for J; bases not matched to a gene: 13. CDR1 is GTSNPN, CDR2 SVGIG, per germline (reference sequence). The CDR3 is made up of 14 amino acids. The chain recombines TRBV30 with TRBJ2-2; 9 bases map to TRBD2. The material was CD4+ or CD8+ T cells sorted from blood, obtained in a trial of the OX40 agonist ivuxolimab. This sequence was found in an adult with an advanced solid tumor such as melanoma, head and neck, liver or kidney cancer. The CDR3 coding sequence is TGTGCCTGGAGTGATCTAGCGGGAACCCCGGGGGGGTTTTTT. This encodes CAWSDLAGTPGGFF.